This TCR beta chain was sequenced during a study of cytomegalovirus exposure and HLA in healthy donors. The germline V and J ends were trimmed by 4 bases and 7 bases, with 17 bases remaining between them. CDR1 is SGHNT and CDR2 is YYREEE in the germline V gene (reference sequence). This CDR3 is 14 amino acids long. Each of the donors was a healthy bone marrow donor. Amplification used 60 Vbeta primers and 13 Jbeta primers. Clones were sequenced by immunoSEQ multiplex PCR, and TCRdb holds only the in-frame ones, with some missing. The table has about 85,000 clones, 65% to 75% seen once. V usage is TRBV5-4 and J usage is TRBJ2-5; TRBD1 is a possible D gene (5 bases). Sequenced sample: PBMCs. This TCR was recovered from a man aged 25 to 40 in good health and CMV-seronegative. The CDR3 sequence: CASSPLQGGGTQYF. DNA of the CDR3: TGTGCCAGCAGCCCACTCCAGGGTGGCGGGACCCAGTACTTC. Full variable domain (rest looked up from reference TRBV5-4 and TRBJ2-5): ETGVTQSPTHLIKTRGQQVTLRCSSQSGHNTVSWYQQALGQGPQFIFQYYREEENGRGNFPPRFSGLQFPNYSSELNVNALELDDSALYLCASSPLQGGGTQYFGPGTRLLVL.